The 11 T cell receptor beta chains in this list originate from one sample, sequenced in a study of T cells and Merkel cell carcinoma outcomes. Sequencing was performed with immunoSEQ multiplex PCR; in TCRdb, only in-frame clones are kept and a portion is missing. The data show 450 to 750 clones, 80% to 95% seen once. What was sequenced was tumor tissue from Merkel cell carcinoma. The receptors were gathered from a human donor with Merkel cell carcinoma.

The chain uses TRBV25-1 and TRBJ1-3, with D perhaps matching TRBD1 (5 bases). Germline V gene data show CDR1 as MGHDK and CDR2 as SYGVNS. This CDR3 is 18 amino acids long. V was shortened by 5 bases and J by 4 bases, with 24 bases between the two germline ends. The CDR3 here is CASSLSRGTSGAGNTIYF. In DNA form, the CDR3 reads TGTGCCAGCAGTTTGAGTAGAGGGACCTCAGGTGCCGGAAACACCATATATTTT.

The chain uses TRBV5-1 and TRBJ2-7; possibly TRBD1 for D (6 bases). V dropped 4 bases and J dropped 3 bases, with 14 bases sitting between them. Germline-derived CDR1 and CDR2 are SGHRS and YFSETQ. This CDR3 comprises 14 residues. The CDR3 nucleotides read TGCGCCAGCAGCCCCCGGACAGAACACTACGAGCAGTACTTC. Amino acids: CASSPRTEHYEQYF.

The V gene is TRBV21-1, the J gene TRBJ1-4. TRBV21-1 is a pseudogene segment. The CDR3 spans 14 residues. The CDR3 protein is CAREEVGATEKLFF. CDR3 nucleotide sequence: TGTGCCAGAGAGGAGGTTGGGGCAACGGAAAAACTGTTTTTT.

The chain carries TRBV7-2 and TRBJ2-5; D call uncertain. This CDR3 has 17 residues. The V gene's germline CDR1 is SGHTA and CDR2 FQGNSA. V was shortened by 0 bases and J by 5 bases, with 19 bases between the two germline ends. This CDR3 is CASSLAGHPGAPETQYF. Written as DNA, the CDR3 is TGTGCCAGCAGCTTAGCCGGCCACCCCGGTGCTCCGGAGACCCAGTACTTC.

The chain joins TRBV2 to TRBJ2-1; D remains unclear. V was trimmed by 1 base and J by 8 bases, leaving 6 bases between them. Per germline, CDR1 SNHLY and CDR2 FYNNEI. This CDR3 is 12 amino acids long. The CDR3 protein is CASSEGIYEQFF. Written as DNA, the CDR3 is TGTGCCAGCAGTGAAGGGATCTATGAGCAGTTCTTC.

This clone was picked up one time. This sequence joins TRBV7-2 and TRBJ2-3; D unclear. This CDR3 has 15 residues. V lost 1 base, J lost 2 bases, and 10 bases lay in between. Germline CDR1 reads SGHTA; CDR2 reads FQGNSA. The CDR3 spells CASSLGAYYTDTQYF. CDR3 DNA: TGTGCCAGCAGCTTAGGGGCGTACTACACAGATACGCAGTATTTT.

The V gene is TRBV27, the J gene TRBJ1-5; perhaps TRBD1 as D (5 bases). The CDR3 totals 14 residues. CDR1 is MNHEY, CDR2 SMNVEV, per germline (reference sequence). V gave up 2 bases and J gave up 4 bases, with 9 bases separating them. The CDR3 reads CASSLRGFNQPQHF. The CDR3 nucleotides are TGTGCCAGCAGTTTAAGGGGATTTAATCAGCCCCAGCATTTT.

V and J are TRBV11-2 and TRBJ2-2; tentatively, D is TRBD2 (6 bases). There are 15 residues in the CDR3. Trimming removed 1 base from V and 0 bases from J, with 6 bases in between. From germline, CDR1 is SGHAT and CDR2 FQNNGV. CDR3 amino acids: CASSLGLANTGELFF. The CDR3 region has the DNA TGTGCCAGCAGCTTAGGACTAGCGAACACCGGGGAGCTGTTTTTT.

The V gene is TRBV11-2, the J gene TRBJ2-5, with 10 bases identical to TRBD2. CDR3 size: 16 residues. Unmatched junction bases numbered 6, after V lost 1 base and J lost 4 bases. CDR1 and CDR2 (germline): SGHAT, FQNNGV. The CDR3 is CASSLGLAGVGETQYF. DNA for the CDR3: TGTGCCAGCAGCTTAGGCCTAGCGGGAGTCGGAGAGACCCAGTACTTC.

This chain uses TRBV30 with TRBJ1-1, with D tentatively TRBD1 (5 bases). The length of the CDR3 is 14 residues. V was shortened by 3 bases and J by 2 bases, with 13 bases between the two germline ends. Germline V gene sequence: CDR1 GTSNPN, CDR2 SVGIG (reference sequence). CDR3: CAWRGGTGNTEAFF. For the CDR3, the DNA is TGTGCCTGGAGGGGGGGGACGGGAAACACTGAAGCTTTCTTT.

This clone is a singleton in its sample. This chain uses TRBV7-8 with TRBJ2-7, with a weak D call TRBD1 (6 bases). The V gene lost 1 base and the J gene lost 6 bases, with 10 bases spanning the gap. The CDR3 has 13 amino acids. Germline CDR1 is SGHVS and CDR2 is FQNEAQ. The DNA for the CDR3 is TGTGCCAGCAGCTTAGACAGGGCCGGCGAGCAGTACTTC. This gives the protein CASSLDRAGEQYF.